The 21 T cell receptor beta chains below were found in one sample sequenced in a study of T-cell memory formation after mild COVID-19. Using its own MiXCR run on the 5' RACE reads, TCRdb lists one record per CDR3 protein. Altogether roughly 130,000 distinct CDR3 sequences are present, approximately 5.9% being singletons, with the ten largest covering over 2%. Sequencing was carried out using PBMCs or a T cell subset sorted from them (not recorded which). The receptors come from an adult woman who had mild COVID-19 (a few samples of this study predate the infection). Cell type and time point are not known.

This clonotype was counted a few times. The chain is built from TRBV20-1 and TRBJ2-3; TRBD2 matches 7 bases. Germline V gene data show CDR1 as DFQATT and CDR2 as SNEGSKA (reference sequence). V trimming: 5 bases; J trimming: 4 bases; junction bases outside the gene matches: 12. The CDR3 length is 15 residues. This CDR3 reads CSALPPRERADTQYF. CDR3 DNA sequence: TGCAGTGCTCTACCCCCGCGGGAGAGGGCAGATACGCAGTATTTT.

This clonotype was observed a few times. The gene calls are TRBV6-6 and TRBJ2-7; 8 bases fit TRBD1. The V and J ends lost 6 bases and 7 bases, in that order; junction bases with no gene match: 8. This CDR3 contains 13 residues. Germline V CDR1 and CDR2: MNHNY, SVGAGI (reference sequence). CDR3 nucleotide sequence: TGTGCCAGCAGCGGGCAGGGGGCGGGGGAGCAGTACTTC. It is translated as CASSGQGAGEQYF.

This clonotype appeared many times. The chain employs TRBV20-1 and TRBJ1-4; D not resolved. CDR1 DFQATT and CDR2 SNEGSKA come from the germline V gene (reference sequence). V was trimmed by 2 bases and J by 3 bases, leaving 4 bases between them. The CDR3 totals 12 residues. The CDR3 DNA reads as TGCAGTGCTAGATTCGCTAATGAAAAACTGTTTTTT. Protein product: CSARFANEKLFF.

The chain links TRBV5-1 to TRBJ2-5, with 9 bases lining up with TRBD2. J lost 1 base, V lost 0 bases, and 4 bases had no gene match. Germline values: CDR1 SGHRS, CDR2 YFSETQ. The CDR3 extends over 16 amino acids. CDR3 sequence: CASSLGLAGFQETQYF. CDR3 nucleotide sequence: TGCGCCAGCAGCTTGGGGCTAGCGGGATTCCAAGAGACCCAGTACTTC. The variable domain in full, with the rest retrieved from reference TRBV5-1 and TRBJ2-5, is KAGVTQTPRYLIKTRGQQVTLSCSPISGHRSVSWYQQTPGQGLQFLFEYFSETQRNKGNFPGRFSGRQFSNSRSEMNVSTLELGDSALYLCASSLGLAGFQETQYFGPGTRLLVL.

The table lists this clonotype with many counts. The chain combines TRBV20-1 with TRBJ1-1; D may be TRBD1 (5 bases). Trimming shortened V by 0 bases and J by 1 base, and 18 bases separated the two germline ends. CDR3 length: 17 amino acids. The germline gives CDR1 DFQATT, CDR2 SNEGSKA (reference sequence). The CDR3 DNA reads TGCAGTGCTAGAGATCCTTCTAGGGGCGTTCGGAACACTGAAGCTTTCTTT. This sequence encodes CSARDPSRGVRNTEAFF.

The table lists this clonotype with many counts. The chain combines TRBV20-1 with TRBJ2-2; 7 bases agree with TRBD2. The junction had 10 bases not matched to a gene; V was cut back by 3 bases and J by 9 bases. Germline V gene data show CDR1 as DFQATT and CDR2 as SNEGSKA (reference sequence). There are 14 residues in the CDR3. The CDR3 reads CSARARDYRRELFF. The CDR3 DNA follows: TGCAGTGCTAGGGCCCGGGACTATCGACGGGAGCTGTTTTTT.

CDR3 nucleotide sequence: TGCGCCAGCAGCTTGTCTCCAGGGGACCCAGCTGAAGCTTTCTTT. It yields the protein CASSLSPGDPAEAFF. The rearrangement joins TRBV5-1 to TRBJ1-1; weak D call: TRBD1 (6 bases). Trimming shortened V by 1 base and J by 6 bases, and 16 bases separated the two germline ends. The CDR3 is made up of 15 amino acids. CDR1 is SGHRS and CDR2 is YFSETQ in the germline V gene.

This clonotype came up many times. The chain is built from TRBV9 and TRBJ2-7; 9 bases align to TRBD1. The CDR3 has 15 residues. Germline CDR1 reads SGDLS; CDR2 reads YYNGEE. The junction had 6 bases not matched to a gene; V was cut back by 4 bases and J by 1 base. The CDR3 protein is CASSPQGQGSYEQYF. CDR3 nucleotide sequence: TGTGCCAGCAGCCCCCAGGGACAGGGATCCTACGAGCAGTACTTC.

The chain is built from TRBV6-1 and TRBJ1-6, with 7 bases lining up with TRBD1. From germline, CDR1 is MNHNS and CDR2 SASEGT. CDR3 size: 16 residues. Losses at the gene ends were 5 bases for V and 10 bases for J; bases not matched to a gene: 14. The CDR3 DNA reads as TGTGCCAGCAGTTCTCGGACAGGAGGAAAAGGATCACCCCTCCACTTT. It encodes CASSSRTGGKGSPLHF.

This clonotype was picked up many times. V gene TRBV7-9 combines with J gene TRBJ2-3; 8 nucleotides match TRBD2. The V gene end was trimmed by 3 bases and the J gene end by 3 bases; junction bases not matched to a gene: 5. This CDR3 has 15 amino acids. Germline loops: CDR1 SEHNR, CDR2 FQNEAQ (reference sequence). CDR3 in amino acids: CASSLASGRTDTQYF. The CDR3 DNA reads TGTGCCAGCAGCTTGGCCAGCGGGAGAACAGATACGCAGTATTTT.

The table lists this clonotype with a few counts. The gene calls are TRBV7-2 and TRBJ1-4; unclear D gene. The length of the CDR3 is 15 residues. CDR1 and CDR2 (germline): SGHTA, FQGNSA. The V gene lost 1 base and the J gene lost 2 bases, with 8 bases spanning the gap. CDR3 bases: TGTGCCAGCAGCTTAGGACGCCAGACTAATGAAAAACTGTTTTTT. This gives the protein CASSLGRQTNEKLFF.

This clonotype came up a few times. This chain links TRBV29-1 with TRBJ2-5, with 9 positions matching TRBD2. Germline lookup yields CDR1 SQVTM and CDR2 ANQGSEA. V lost 3 bases and J lost 5; bases outside the gene matches: 13. The CDR3 is made up of 16 amino acids. The CDR3: CSVDLAGGPRGETQYF. Written as DNA, the CDR3 is TGCAGCGTTGATCTGGCGGGGGGGCCGCGGGGCGAGACCCAGTACTTC.

The rearrangement uses TRBV24-1 and TRBJ2-2; D might be TRBD2 (6 bases). The CDR3 runs 17 residues. The ends were cut back, 0 bases at V and 0 bases at J, with 10 bases in the middle. Germline values: CDR1 KGHDR, CDR2 SFDVKD. The CDR3 bases are TGTGCCACCAGTGATTTGGGGCGGGGAGCGAACACCGGGGAGCTGTTTTTT. Translated, it gives CATSDLGRGANTGELFF.

This clonotype was counted between two and nine times. The chain links TRBV7-9 to TRBJ2-1; 12 bases fit TRBD1. This CDR3 is 14 amino acids long. V lost 8 bases to trimming and J lost 9 bases; unmatched junction nucleotides: 8. Germline lookup yields CDR1 SEHNR and CDR2 FQNEAQ (reference sequence). This CDR3 is CASWMGQGAGEQFF. The DNA of the CDR3 is TGTGCCAGCTGGATGGGACAGGGGGCAGGTGAGCAGTTCTTC.

In this sample, this clonotype turned up many times. V and J are TRBV12-3 or TRBV12-4 and TRBJ2-2; TRBD2 aligns across 8 bases. The length of the CDR3 is 17 residues. V shed 3 bases, J shed 6 bases, and the junction held 12 bases outside the gene matches. The CDR3 here is CASSFPGVAGRAGELFF. The CDR3 DNA sequence: TGTGCCAGCAGTTTTCCCGGGGTAGCGGGAAGAGCCGGGGAGCTGTTTTTT.

This rearrangement joins TRBV6-5 to TRBJ2-5; a possible D gene is TRBD1 (6 bases). This CDR3 is built from 13 residues. With 6 bases removed from V and 3 bases from J, the gap between germline ends came to 11 bases. Germline V gene lookup returns CDR1 MNHEY and CDR2 SVGAGI. This chain's CDR3 is CASRTPGEETQYF. Here the CDR3 DNA reads TGTGCCAGCAGGACCCCAGGGGAAGAGACCCAGTACTTC.

The rearrangement uses TRBV12-3 or TRBV12-4 and TRBJ2-3, with 7 bases fitting TRBD2. V trimming: 7 bases; J trimming: 2 bases; junction bases outside the gene matches: 6. This CDR3 region has 14 residues. The CDR3 spells CASKVGLSTDTQYF. In DNA form, the CDR3 reads TGTGCCAGCAAGGTGGGACTATCCACAGATACGCAGTATTTT.

This clonotype was seen a few times. The rearrangement links TRBV12-3 or TRBV12-4 to TRBJ2-7, with TRBD2 matching over 12 bases. The CDR3 totals 14 residues. Trimming removed 5 bases from V and 6 bases from J; junction bases left unmatched: 5. CDR3 sequence reads: CASSGLAGRSEQYF. The CDR3 nucleotides are TGTGCCAGCAGTGGACTAGCGGGGCGTAGCGAGCAGTACTTC.

This clonotype was recorded at least ten times. The chain links TRBV7-3 to TRBJ2-1, with D unclear. Germline V gene lookup returns CDR1 SGHTA and CDR2 FQGTGA. The CDR3 is made up of 17 amino acids. V was pared by 4 bases and J by 0 bases, with 16 bases between. This CDR3 reads CASSWPPNSYSYNEQFF. As DNA, the CDR3 is TGTGCCAGCAGCTGGCCCCCAAATTCCTACTCCTACAATGAGCAGTTCTTC. Full variable domain (rest looked up from reference TRBV7-3 and TRBJ2-1): GAGVSQTPSNKVTEKGKYVELRCDPISGHTALYWYRQSLGQGPEFLIYFQGTGAADDSGLPNDRFFAVRPEGSVSTLKIQRTERGDSAVYLCASSWPPNSYSYNEQFFGPGTRLTVL.

This clonotype was observed a handful of times. The rearrangement links TRBV2 to TRBJ1-3; D is uncertain. From germline, CDR1 is SNHLY and CDR2 FYNNEI. Trimming cost V 3 bases and J 4 bases, with 4 bases left between them. The CDR3 spans 12 residues. The CDR3 protein is CASSDLGNTIYF. CDR3 nucleotides: TGTGCCAGCAGTGATTTAGGAAACACCATATATTTT.

The table lists this clonotype with many counts. This chain links TRBV4-1 with TRBJ1-5; the match to TRBD1 covers 10 bases. There are 16 residues in the CDR3. V shed 4 bases and J 6 bases; nucleotides not matched to a gene: 9. Germline assignment: CDR1 MGHRA and CDR2 YSYEKL. The DNA for the CDR3 is TGCGCCAGCAGCCCCGGGGACAGGGGAGTCGGTCAGCCCCAGCATTTT. It yields the protein CASSPGDRGVGQPQHF.